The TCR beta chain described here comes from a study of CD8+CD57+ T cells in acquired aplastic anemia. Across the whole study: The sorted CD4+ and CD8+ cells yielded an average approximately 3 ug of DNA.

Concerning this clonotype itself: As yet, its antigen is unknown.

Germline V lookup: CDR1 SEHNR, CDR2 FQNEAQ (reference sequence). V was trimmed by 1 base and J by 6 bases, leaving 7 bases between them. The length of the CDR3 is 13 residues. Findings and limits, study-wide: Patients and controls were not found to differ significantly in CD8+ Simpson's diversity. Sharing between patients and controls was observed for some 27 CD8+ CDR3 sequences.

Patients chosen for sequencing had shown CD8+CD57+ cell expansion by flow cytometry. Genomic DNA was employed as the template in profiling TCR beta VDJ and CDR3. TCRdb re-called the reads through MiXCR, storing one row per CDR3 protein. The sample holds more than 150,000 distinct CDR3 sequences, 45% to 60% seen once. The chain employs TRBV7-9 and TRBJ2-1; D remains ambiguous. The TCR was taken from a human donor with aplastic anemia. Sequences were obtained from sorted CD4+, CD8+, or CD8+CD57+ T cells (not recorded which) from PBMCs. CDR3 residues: CASSLVTGNEQFF. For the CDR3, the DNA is TGTGCCAGCAGCTTAGTTACCGGCAATGAGCAGTTCTTC. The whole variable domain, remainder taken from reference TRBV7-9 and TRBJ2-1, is DTGVSQNPRHKITKRGQNVTFRCDPISEHNRLYWYRQTLGQGPEFLTYFQNEAQLEKSRLLSDRFSAERPKGSFSTLEIQRTEQGDSAMYLCASSLVTGNEQFFGPGTRLTVL.